This TCR beta chain was identified in a study of blood T cell repertoires in COVID-19. The germline V gene encodes CDR1 MDHEN and CDR2 SYDVKM. This CDR3 is 13 amino acids long. The V and J ends lost 1 base and 6 bases, in that order; junction bases with no gene match: 2. Using immunoSEQ multiplex PCR, the repertoire was profiled, and TCRdb retains in-frame clones only, with some absent. In the table there are about 190,000 clones, 78% of which are singletons. This chain links TRBV28 with TRBJ1-2; 7 nucleotides agree with TRBD1. Material for sequencing was peripheral blood. This receptor was taken from an elderly woman with active or convalescent COVID-19. CDR3 DNA: TGTGCCAGCAGTTTATCGCAGGGGGATGGCTACACCTTC. Translated, it gives CASSLSQGDGYTF.